What follows are 8 T cell receptor beta chains derived from one specimen sequenced in a study of shared clonotypes between healthy human individuals. Sequenced by immunoSEQ multiplex PCR; TCRdb stores in-frame clones only, minus some. The data contain roughly 1.4 million clones, less than 99% of them seen just once; the ten biggest clones take up approximately 0.38%. Sequences were obtained from naive CD4+ T cells sorted from blood. The subset was: CD45RA+ positively selected. These receptors all stem from a man aged 30-40 years in good health.

V usage is TRBV14 and J usage is TRBJ2-7; D ambiguous. The CDR3 has 12 residues. Germline V gives CDR1 SGHDN, CDR2 FVKESK. The V end lost 4 bases, the J end lost 4 bases, and 8 bases lay between the germline ends. CDR3 DNA sequence: TGTGCCAGCAGCCGACACGGATACGAGCAGTACTTC. Translation: CASSRHGYEQYF.

In regard to this clone: This same CDR3 is encoded by further DNA sequences in the sample. The V and J genes are TRBV7-9 and TRBJ2-2; TRBD1 or TRBD2 may be the D gene (5 bases each). The ends were cut back, 5 bases at V and 5 bases at J, with 9 bases in the middle. The CDR3 contains 13 residues. From germline, CDR1 is SEHNR and CDR2 FQNEAQ (reference sequence). DNA of the CDR3: TGTGCCAGCAGCCTCAGGGAGACCGGGGAGCTGTTTTTT. Translated, it gives CASSLRETGELFF.

The chain uses TRBV18 and TRBJ1-4; D ambiguous. CDR1 KGHSH and CDR2 LQKENI come from the germline V gene. This CDR3 has 17 amino acids. The V and J ends lost 1 base and 0 bases respectively, with 12 bases between them. In nucleotides, the CDR3 is TGTGCCAGCTCACCACGCCGGGGAACTACAACTAATGAAAAACTGTTTTTT. This translates into CASSPRRGTTTNEKLFF.

The V and J genes are TRBV9 and TRBJ2-3; 8 bases agree with TRBD2. This CDR3 is 16 amino acids long. Germline loops: CDR1 SGDLS, CDR2 YYNGEE. The junction had 8 bases not matched to a gene; V was cut back by 2 bases and J by 3 bases. This chain's CDR3 is CASSVRWSGGTDTQYF. DNA of the CDR3: TGTGCCAGCAGCGTTAGGTGGAGCGGGGGTACAGATACGCAGTATTTT.

The chain recombines TRBV30 with TRBJ1-2; a possible D gene is TRBD1 (6 bases). Germline values: CDR1 GTSNPN, CDR2 SVGIG (reference sequence). Trimming pared 5 bases from V and 6 bases from J, leaving 10 bases between. This CDR3 has 11 amino acids. In DNA, the CDR3 is TGTGCCTGGGGGGGCTTCGATGGCTACACCTTC. It codes for CAWGGFDGYTF.

V gene TRBV9 combines with J gene TRBJ1-5; D not certain. V lost 0 bases and J 1 base, leaving 5 bases between the germline ends. The germline V gene encodes CDR1 SGDLS and CDR2 YYNGEE. The CDR3 sequence is 14 residues long. The DNA for the CDR3 is TGTGCCAGCAGCGTAGCTACGAGCAATCAGCCCCAGCATTTT. Translating gives CASSVATSNQPQHF.

The V gene is TRBV7-9, the J gene TRBJ1-2; D is unresolved. Germline V CDR1 and CDR2: SEHNR, FQNEAQ (reference sequence). This CDR3 region has 13 residues. Trimming removed 7 bases from V and 0 bases from J, with 9 bases in between. The CDR3 sequence: CASIQSSNYGYTF. The DNA for the CDR3 is TGTGCCAGCATTCAGTCTTCTAACTATGGCTACACCTTC.

This rearrangement joins TRBV18 to TRBJ1-5, with 7 bases aligning to TRBD1. CDR1 is KGHSH, CDR2 LQKENI, per germline. Unmatched junction bases numbered 10, after V lost 3 bases and J lost 5 bases. The CDR3 is 16 amino acids. CDR3: CASSPSGQRAHQPQHF. CDR3 nucleotide sequence: TGTGCCAGCTCACCGTCGGGACAGCGAGCGCATCAGCCCCAGCATTTT.